This T cell receptor beta chain comes out of a study of cytomegalovirus exposure and HLA in healthy donors. Findings and caveats of the study: Researchers counted roughly 150 TCR beta chains as cytomegalovirus-associated. Diagnosis of cytomegalovirus status made by the classifier reportedly showed high specificity and sensitivity. TCR sequences were mostly rare, though some public TCRs occurred in many donors.

Trimming took off 6 bases at V and 5 bases at J, with 13 bases between the two ends. Germline CDR1 MNHNS, CDR2 SASEGT. The CDR3 loop spans 13 amino acids. Libraries were prepared by immunoSEQ multiplex PCR; TCRdb keeps only in-frame clonotypes and omits some of them. The table shows hundreds of thousands of clones, with around nine tenths occurring only once. With regard to this clone: The antigen is not known.

Sequenced material: PBMCs. This rearrangement joins TRBV6-1 to TRBJ2-5, with unresolved D. This clonotype was obtained from a man younger than 35 in good health and CMV-seronegative. The CDR3 sequence: CASSLVSLETQYF. Here the CDR3 DNA reads TGTGCCAGCAGCCTAGTGTCTCTCGAGACCCAGTACTTC.